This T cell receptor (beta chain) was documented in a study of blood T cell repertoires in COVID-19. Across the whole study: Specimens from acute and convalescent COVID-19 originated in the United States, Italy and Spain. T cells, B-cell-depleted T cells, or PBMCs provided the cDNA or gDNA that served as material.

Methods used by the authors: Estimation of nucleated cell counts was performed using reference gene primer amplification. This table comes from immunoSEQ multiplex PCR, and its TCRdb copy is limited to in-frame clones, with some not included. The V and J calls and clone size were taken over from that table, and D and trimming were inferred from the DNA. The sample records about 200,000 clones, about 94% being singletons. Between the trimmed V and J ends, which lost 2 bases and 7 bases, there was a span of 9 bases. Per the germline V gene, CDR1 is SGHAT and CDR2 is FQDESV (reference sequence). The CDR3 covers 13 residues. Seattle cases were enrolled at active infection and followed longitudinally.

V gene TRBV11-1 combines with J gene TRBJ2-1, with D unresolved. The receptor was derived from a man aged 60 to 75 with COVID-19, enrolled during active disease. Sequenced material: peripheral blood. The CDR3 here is CASSLNAINEQFF. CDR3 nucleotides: TGTGCCAGCAGCTTAAATGCGATTAATGAGCAGTTCTTC.